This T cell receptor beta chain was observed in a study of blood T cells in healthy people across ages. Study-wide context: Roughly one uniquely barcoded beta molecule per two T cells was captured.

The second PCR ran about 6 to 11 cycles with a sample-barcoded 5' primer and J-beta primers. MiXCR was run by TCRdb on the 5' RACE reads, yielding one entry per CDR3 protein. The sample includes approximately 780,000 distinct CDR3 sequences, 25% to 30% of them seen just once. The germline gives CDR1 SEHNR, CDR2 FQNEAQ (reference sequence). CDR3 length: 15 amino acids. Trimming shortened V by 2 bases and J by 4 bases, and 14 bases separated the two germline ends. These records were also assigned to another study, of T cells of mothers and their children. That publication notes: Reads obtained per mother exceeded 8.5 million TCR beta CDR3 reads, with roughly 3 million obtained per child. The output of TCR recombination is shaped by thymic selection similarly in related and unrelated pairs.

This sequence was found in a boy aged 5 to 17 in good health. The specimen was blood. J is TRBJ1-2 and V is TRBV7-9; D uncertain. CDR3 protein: CASSLTPSGSYGYTF. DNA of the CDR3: TGTGCCAGCAGCTTAACCCCTTCCGGTTCCTATGGCTACACCTTC.